This T cell receptor (beta chain) was retrieved from a study of T cells in Graves' hyperthyroidism and ophthalmopathy. Study-wide results and caveats: Among clonotypes expanded in thyroid above 0.001, most were also found in blood.

In this sample, this clonotype turned up many times. What it binds is unknown. It was RNA transcripts that yielded the amplified TCR beta CDR3 regions. The HTBI primer set drove a first-round RT-PCR of the TCR CDR3. TCRdb re-derived calls from the multiplex PCR reads in MiXCR, one entry per CDR3 protein. The sample lists under 300,000 distinct CDR3 sequences; about 16% were seen once. The CDR3 extends over 13 amino acids. CDR1 is DFQATT, CDR2 SNEGSKA, per germline (reference sequence). Trimming took 3 bases from V and 7 from J; bases not matched to a gene: 9. It was at first hyperthyroidism diagnosis, before any ophthalmopathy symptoms, that the blood sample was taken.

The clonotype was recovered from a woman in her forties or fifties with Graves' hyperthyroidism that later progressed to Graves' ophthalmopathy. The chain couples TRBV20-1 to TRBJ2-7, with 7 bases that match TRBD1. Sequences were obtained from blood. Written as DNA, the CDR3 is TGCAGTGCTAGTATTTTACAGGGGCGAGAGCAGTACTTC. This translates into CSASILQGREQYF.